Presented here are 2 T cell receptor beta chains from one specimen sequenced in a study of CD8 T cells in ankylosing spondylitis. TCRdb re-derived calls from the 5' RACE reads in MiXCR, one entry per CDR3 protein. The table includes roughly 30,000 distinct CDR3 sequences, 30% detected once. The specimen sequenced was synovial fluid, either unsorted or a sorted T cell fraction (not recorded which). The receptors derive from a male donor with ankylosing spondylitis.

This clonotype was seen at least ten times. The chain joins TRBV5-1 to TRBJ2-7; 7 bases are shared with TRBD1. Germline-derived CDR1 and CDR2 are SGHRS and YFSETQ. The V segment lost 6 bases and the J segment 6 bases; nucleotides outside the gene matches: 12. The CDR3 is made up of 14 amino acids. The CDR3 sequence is CASNTGEGGIEQYF. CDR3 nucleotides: TGCGCCAGCAACACCGGAGAAGGGGGCATCGAGCAGTACTTC.

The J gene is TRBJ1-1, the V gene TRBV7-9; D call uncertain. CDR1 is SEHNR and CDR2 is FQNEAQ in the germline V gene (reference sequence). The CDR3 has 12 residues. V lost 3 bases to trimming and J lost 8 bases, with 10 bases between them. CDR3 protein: CASSLDTVEAFF. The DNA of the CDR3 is TGTGCCAGCAGCTTGGATACTGTGGAAGCTTTCTTT.